This is a list of T cell receptor beta chains from one sample in a study of T cells in Graves' hyperthyroidism and ophthalmopathy. TCRdb reprocessed the multiplex PCR reads via MiXCR and lists one record per CDR3 protein. The top ten clones hold about 16% of a sample with 500,000 to 650,000 distinct CDR3 sequences, roughly a sixth of them seen once. Specimen: blood. Source of these receptors: a woman aged 18-29 years with Graves' ophthalmopathy. CDR3s include the opening cysteine and the closing phenylalanine or tryptophan. The order of the fields is J gene, V gene, D gene, clone size, CDR3 DNA, CDR3 protein. A D gene is named only where the DNA matches it firmly. Rows may omit the clone size; those that give it use once, few, many or a size class.

j_call: TRBJ2-7
v_call: TRBV4-1
d_call: -
clone_size: few
cdr3_nt: TGCGCCAGCAGCCAAGGAGTCTCATTTTCCCACGAGCAGTACTTC
cdr3_aa: CASSQGVSFSHEQYF

j_call: TRBJ2-7
v_call: TRBV7-3
d_call: TRBD2
clone_size: many
cdr3_nt: TGTGCCAGCAGCTTCGGAGCGGGAGGGACCTACGAGCAGTACTTC
cdr3_aa: CASSFGAGGTYEQYF

j_call: TRBJ1-2
v_call: TRBV28
d_call: TRBD1
clone_size: many
cdr3_nt: TGTGCCAGCACCGGGGACAGAGGCTATGGCTACACCTTC
cdr3_aa: CASTGDRGYGYTF

j_call: TRBJ2-1
v_call: TRBV30
d_call: -
clone_size: -
cdr3_nt: TGTGCCTGGAGCCATACTCCCGTGGATGAGCAGTTCTTC
cdr3_aa: CAWSHTPVDEQFF

j_call: TRBJ1-5
v_call: TRBV4-2
d_call: TRBD1
clone_size: few
cdr3_nt: TGTGCCAGCAGCCAAGTCACTGGGCCAGGGGGCCTTCAGCCCCAGCATTTT
cdr3_aa: CASSQVTGPGGLQPQHF

j_call: TRBJ2-5
v_call: TRBV2
d_call: TRBD2
clone_size: -
cdr3_nt: TGTGCCAGCAGCTATAGCGGGGGGGCAAGCGACTTC
cdr3_aa: CASSYSGGASDF

j_call: TRBJ2-1
v_call: TRBV6-1
d_call: TRBD1
clone_size: many
cdr3_nt: TGTGCCAGCAGTCTGGGACAGGGCATGAATAATGAGCAGTTCTTC
cdr3_aa: CASSLGQGMNNEQFF

j_call: TRBJ1-1
v_call: TRBV11-2
d_call: -
clone_size: many
cdr3_nt: TGTGCCAGCAGCCGAATCGGGGGCTGGACTGAAGCTTTCTTT
cdr3_aa: CASSRIGGWTEAFF

j_call: TRBJ1-6
v_call: TRBV4-1
d_call: -
clone_size: -
cdr3_nt: TGCGCCAGCAGCCAAGATAGCGGGGCGATGCCCCTCCACTTT
cdr3_aa: CASSQDSGAMPLHF

j_call: TRBJ1-1
v_call: TRBV7-9
d_call: -
clone_size: many
cdr3_nt: TGTGCCAGCAGCTTAGCGGCGGGGGGGTCCCCTGAAGCTTTCTTT
cdr3_aa: CASSLAAGGSPEAFF

j_call: TRBJ2-1
v_call: TRBV11-1
d_call: -
clone_size: many
cdr3_nt: TGTGCCAGCAGCTCCCGCGGGGCCGTCTCCTACAATGAGCAGTTCTTC
cdr3_aa: CASSSRGAVSYNEQFF

j_call: TRBJ2-5
v_call: TRBV5-6
d_call: TRBD2
clone_size: many
cdr3_nt: TGTGCCAGCAGCTTAAGCGGGGGAGAAGAGACCCAGTACTTC
cdr3_aa: CASSLSGGEETQYF

j_call: TRBJ2-1
v_call: TRBV27
d_call: TRBD2
clone_size: many
cdr3_nt: TGTGCCAGCAGTTTCCTATTGCTAGCGGGAGGTCCCGGCAATGAGCAGTTCTTC
cdr3_aa: CASSFLLLAGGPGNEQFF

j_call: TRBJ1-1
v_call: TRBV29-1
d_call: -
clone_size: -
cdr3_nt: TGCAGCGTTGAAGATGGACAGATGGGGTACACTGAAGCTTTCTTT
cdr3_aa: CSVEDGQMGYTEAFF

j_call: TRBJ2-1
v_call: TRBV7-3
d_call: TRBD2
clone_size: -
cdr3_nt: TGTGCCAGCAGCCTAGCGGTGGCCCCCTACAATGAGCAGTTCTTC
cdr3_aa: CASSLAVAPYNEQFF

j_call: TRBJ2-1
v_call: TRBV20-1
d_call: TRBD2
clone_size: many
cdr3_nt: TGCAGTGTGGGGGGACTAGCGGGAGAGGAGCAGTTCTTC
cdr3_aa: CSVGGLAGEEQFF

j_call: TRBJ2-3
v_call: TRBV7-3
d_call: TRBD2
clone_size: -
cdr3_nt: TGTGCCAGCAGCTCCGGACTAGCGGACGCAGATACGCAGTATTTT
cdr3_aa: CASSSGLADADTQYF

j_call: TRBJ1-2
v_call: TRBV6-1
d_call: -
clone_size: -
cdr3_nt: TGTGCCAGCACACCCACCATCCTCGGGGATAACTATGGCTACACCTTC
cdr3_aa: CASTPTILGDNYGYTF

j_call: TRBJ1-5
v_call: TRBV5-1
d_call: -
clone_size: few
cdr3_nt: TGCGCCAGCAGCTTGGACCCGGGCGCTCAGCCCCAGCATTTT
cdr3_aa: CASSLDPGAQPQHF

j_call: TRBJ1-6
v_call: TRBV7-2
d_call: -
clone_size: -
cdr3_nt: TGTGCCAGCAGCTTAATCCCCAAGTTGGGGTTCTATAATTCACCCCTCCACTTT
cdr3_aa: CASSLIPKLGFYNSPLHF

j_call: TRBJ2-3
v_call: TRBV4-1
d_call: TRBD2
clone_size: many
cdr3_nt: TGCGCCAGCAGCCCCATGACTAGCGGGGGGGCGGGAGATACGCAGTATTTT
cdr3_aa: CASSPMTSGGAGDTQYF

j_call: TRBJ1-6
v_call: TRBV6-2/TRBV6-3
d_call: -
clone_size: many
cdr3_nt: TGTGCCAGCAGTTGGGACACGAATTCACCCCTCCACTTT
cdr3_aa: CASSWDTNSPLHF

j_call: TRBJ1-2
v_call: TRBV30
d_call: -
clone_size: few
cdr3_nt: TGTGCCTGGAGTGGCACCAACTATGGCTACACCTTC
cdr3_aa: CAWSGTNYGYTF

j_call: TRBJ2-7
v_call: TRBV11-2
d_call: -
clone_size: -
cdr3_nt: TGTGCCAGCAGCTTATCAAGGGGAATCAACTACGAGCAGTACTTC
cdr3_aa: CASSLSRGINYEQYF

j_call: TRBJ2-5
v_call: TRBV12-3/TRBV12-4
d_call: -
clone_size: many
cdr3_nt: TGTGCCAGCAGAACAGGGTCAGCTATGGAGACCCAGTACTTC
cdr3_aa: CASRTGSAMETQYF

j_call: TRBJ1-4
v_call: TRBV7-9
d_call: -
clone_size: many
cdr3_nt: TGTGCCAGCAGTTGGGCGACAACAACTAATGAAAAACTGTTTTTT
cdr3_aa: CASSWATTTNEKLFF

j_call: TRBJ1-1
v_call: TRBV19
d_call: -
clone_size: -
cdr3_nt: TGTGCCAGTAGTATAGGAATCAACACTGAAGCTTTCTTT
cdr3_aa: CASSIGINTEAFF

j_call: TRBJ2-1
v_call: TRBV5-1
d_call: -
clone_size: -
cdr3_nt: TGCGCCAGCAGCACAGACGGGACTCCCTACAATGAGCAGTTCTTC
cdr3_aa: CASSTDGTPYNEQFF

j_call: TRBJ1-5
v_call: TRBV7-8
d_call: -
clone_size: few
cdr3_nt: TGTGCCAGCAGCTTACAGGGTCATAGCAATCAGCCCCAGCATTTT
cdr3_aa: CASSLQGHSNQPQHF

j_call: TRBJ2-2
v_call: TRBV5-1
d_call: TRBD1
clone_size: -
cdr3_nt: TGCGCCAGCAGCTTGTTACCAGGGGGCGGAACCGGGGAGCTGTTTTTT
cdr3_aa: CASSLLPGGGTGELFF

j_call: TRBJ2-5
v_call: TRBV7-9
d_call: TRBD2
clone_size: few
cdr3_nt: TGTGCCAGCAGCTACCTGGGGACTAGTGCCCAAGAGACCCAGTACTTC
cdr3_aa: CASSYLGTSAQETQYF

j_call: TRBJ1-2
v_call: TRBV24-1
d_call: -
clone_size: many
cdr3_nt: TGTGCCACCAGTGATACCGGGCTAGGATCCAATGGCTACACCTTC
cdr3_aa: CATSDTGLGSNGYTF

j_call: TRBJ1-2
v_call: TRBV28
d_call: TRBD1
clone_size: few
cdr3_nt: TGTGCCAGCAGTTTACCAGGGGGCATCTATGGCTACACCTTC
cdr3_aa: CASSLPGGIYGYTF

j_call: TRBJ2-1
v_call: TRBV9
d_call: TRBD1
clone_size: few
cdr3_nt: TGTGCCAGCAGCGTAGTCGGACAGGGACCGAATGAGCAGTTCTTC
cdr3_aa: CASSVVGQGPNEQFF

j_call: TRBJ2-2
v_call: TRBV7-6
d_call: TRBD2
clone_size: -
cdr3_nt: TGTGCCAGCAGCTTAGTGATTAGCGGGGGGGCAAACACCGGGGAGCTGTTTTTT
cdr3_aa: CASSLVISGGANTGELFF

j_call: TRBJ1-1
v_call: TRBV20-1
d_call: TRBD1
clone_size: -
cdr3_nt: TGCAGTGCTAGAGCGGGAGGGGGCGCGTATGAAGCTTTCTTT
cdr3_aa: CSARAGGGAYEAFF

j_call: TRBJ2-3
v_call: TRBV10-3
d_call: TRBD1
clone_size: few
cdr3_nt: TGTGCCATCAGGAAGGACAGGGAAGGGGATACGCAGTATTTT
cdr3_aa: CAIRKDREGDTQYF

j_call: TRBJ1-2
v_call: TRBV6-1
d_call: -
clone_size: -
cdr3_nt: TGTGCCTCGCGGGTTCCGGGCGCCTATGGCTACACCTTC
cdr3_aa: CASRVPGAYGYTF

j_call: TRBJ2-1
v_call: TRBV20-1
d_call: -
clone_size: many
cdr3_nt: TGCAGTGCTAGTGTTGACGAGCAGTTCTTC
cdr3_aa: CSASVDEQFF

j_call: TRBJ1-5
v_call: TRBV9
d_call: -
clone_size: many
cdr3_nt: TGTGCCAGCAGGCAGGACGACCCCTTGGGGAATCAGCCCCAGCATTTT
cdr3_aa: CASRQDDPLGNQPQHF

j_call: TRBJ2-1
v_call: TRBV28
d_call: -
clone_size: many
cdr3_nt: TGTGCCAGCAGTTTTGGACAGATCGGTGAGCAGTTCTTC
cdr3_aa: CASSFGQIGEQFF

j_call: TRBJ1-1
v_call: TRBV29-1
d_call: TRBD1
clone_size: -
cdr3_nt: TGCAGCATTCGCCACGGGACAGTCTCGAACACTGAAGCTTTCTTT
cdr3_aa: CSIRHGTVSNTEAFF

j_call: TRBJ1-4
v_call: TRBV7-2
d_call: -
clone_size: -
cdr3_nt: TGTGCCAGCAGCGCACAAGCCGGTGAAAAACTGTTTTTT
cdr3_aa: CASSAQAGEKLFF

j_call: TRBJ1-2
v_call: TRBV7-9
d_call: -
clone_size: many
cdr3_nt: TGTGCCAGCAGCTTAGTTGGTTACTATGGCTACACCTTC
cdr3_aa: CASSLVGYYGYTF

j_call: TRBJ2-7
v_call: TRBV28
d_call: -
clone_size: many
cdr3_nt: TGTGCCAGCAGTTTATATGGCACAGACTACGAGCAGTACTTC
cdr3_aa: CASSLYGTDYEQYF

j_call: TRBJ2-2
v_call: TRBV25-1
d_call: -
clone_size: -
cdr3_nt: TGTGCCAGCAGTGAATCTTTGGGGAATACCGGGGAGCTGTTTTTT
cdr3_aa: CASSESLGNTGELFF

j_call: TRBJ1-2
v_call: TRBV2
d_call: TRBD1
clone_size: many
cdr3_nt: TGTGCCAGCAGTAACCAACGACAGGGAGGAGGCTATGGCTACACCTTC
cdr3_aa: CASSNQRQGGGYGYTF

j_call: TRBJ1-4
v_call: TRBV3-1
d_call: -
clone_size: many
cdr3_nt: TGTGCCAGCAGCCAAGGAGGTCAGAGGAATGAAAAACTGTTTTTT
cdr3_aa: CASSQGGQRNEKLFF

j_call: TRBJ2-1
v_call: TRBV6-1
d_call: -
clone_size: -
cdr3_nt: TGTGCCAGCAGTGAGTCAGACTACATCGAGCCTTACAATGAGCAGTTCTTC
cdr3_aa: CASSESDYIEPYNEQFF

j_call: TRBJ1-5
v_call: TRBV30
d_call: -
clone_size: many
cdr3_nt: TGTGCCTGGAGTGAAGGCACGATCCAGCCCCAGCATTTT
cdr3_aa: CAWSEGTIQPQHF

j_call: TRBJ1-1
v_call: TRBV28
d_call: TRBD1
clone_size: many
cdr3_nt: TGTGCCAGCAGCTTCCCACAGGGGTTCGACACTGAAGCTTTCTTT
cdr3_aa: CASSFPQGFDTEAFF

j_call: TRBJ2-1
v_call: TRBV19
d_call: TRBD2
clone_size: few
cdr3_nt: TGTGCCAGTCTAGCGGGAGCGGGCTACAATGAGCAGTTCTTC
cdr3_aa: CASLAGAGYNEQFF

j_call: TRBJ1-5
v_call: TRBV6-5
d_call: -
clone_size: many
cdr3_nt: TGTGCCAGCAGTTACTCGAGAGAGGGGGTGACGCCCCAGCATTTT
cdr3_aa: CASSYSREGVTPQHF

j_call: TRBJ1-1
v_call: TRBV7-2
d_call: -
clone_size: many
cdr3_nt: TGTGCCAGCAGATCAAGTCGGGGAAACCCTGAAGCTTTCTTT
cdr3_aa: CASRSSRGNPEAFF

j_call: TRBJ1-1
v_call: TRBV3-1
d_call: TRBD1
clone_size: many
cdr3_nt: TGTGCCAGCAGCCAAGTGCAGGGGGCGGCTTTCTTT
cdr3_aa: CASSQVQGAAFF

j_call: TRBJ2-3
v_call: TRBV20-1
d_call: TRBD2
clone_size: -
cdr3_nt: TGCAGTGCTAGAGACCCGGGACTAGCGGAAGGCACAGATACGCAGTATTTT
cdr3_aa: CSARDPGLAEGTDTQYF

j_call: TRBJ2-7
v_call: TRBV27
d_call: -
clone_size: -
cdr3_nt: TGTGCCAGCAGTTTAAAACAGCTGGGCCCCTACGAGCAGTACTTC
cdr3_aa: CASSLKQLGPYEQYF

j_call: TRBJ2-7
v_call: TRBV20-1
d_call: TRBD2
clone_size: -
cdr3_nt: TGCAGTGCAAGTGCCGGGACTAGCGGGAGGGAGCAGTACTTC
cdr3_aa: CSASAGTSGREQYF

j_call: TRBJ2-3
v_call: TRBV4-2
d_call: -
clone_size: few
cdr3_nt: TGTGCCAGCAGCCAAGATCAAGCGAGCCCCACAGATACGCAGTATTTT
cdr3_aa: CASSQDQASPTDTQYF